These 10 T cell receptor beta chains came from one sample sequenced in a study of neurological immune-mediated disorders. TCRdb reprocessed the 5' RACE reads via MiXCR and lists one record per CDR3 protein. The profile shows fewer than 25,000 distinct CDR3 sequences, about 9.4% of them singletons. Sequences were obtained from PBMCs. All receptors derive from a woman aged 60-75 years with HTLV-1-associated myelopathy (HAM/TSP).

Many counts were recorded for this clonotype. The rearrangement uses TRBV2 and TRBJ2-3, with D maybe TRBD1 (6 bases). Germline values: CDR1 SNHLY, CDR2 FYNNEI. This CDR3 comprises 14 residues. Trimming left V 2 bases short and J 5 bases short, with 11 bases between. The CDR3 is CASSESRGGDTQYF. CDR3 nucleotides: TGTGCCAGCAGTGAATCCAGGGGTGGAGATACGCAGTATTTT.

At least ten counts were recorded for this clonotype. The chain recombines TRBV5-6 with TRBJ2-4, with TRBD1 as a possible D gene (6 bases). The germline V gene encodes CDR1 SGHDT and CDR2 YYEEEE. The CDR3 is made up of 17 amino acids. Deletions cut 2 bases from V and 0 bases from J, with 15 bases between. Here the CDR3 reads CASSFTTGRGAKNIQYF. As DNA, the CDR3 is TGTGCCAGCAGCTTCACGACAGGTCGAGGAGCCAAAAACATTCAGTACTTC.

Many counts were recorded for this clonotype. The genes are TRBV9 and TRBJ1-2; D gene unclear. The CDR3 contains 14 residues. CDR1 and CDR2 from the germline V gene are SGDLS and YYNGEE. The V end was cut by 0 bases, the J end by 0 bases, with 6 bases between. The CDR3 DNA reads as TGTGCCAGCAGCGTAGGGATTGCTAACTATGGCTACACCTTC. Protein: CASSVGIANYGYTF. The variable domain in full, completed from reference TRBV9 and TRBJ1-2, reads DSGVTQTPKHLITATGQRVTLRCSPRSGDLSVYWYQQSLDQGLQFLIQYYNGEERAKGNILERFSAQQFPDLHSELNLSSLELGDSALYFCASSVGIANYGYTFGSGTRLTVV.

This clonotype was detected many times. This chain uses TRBV28 with TRBJ1-2; D is ambiguous. Germline-derived CDR1 and CDR2 are MDHEN and SYDVKM. The CDR3 loop spans 11 amino acids. V lost 5 bases and J lost 5, with 6 bases in between. The CDR3 DNA reads as TGTGCCAGCAGTAGAGATTATGGCTACACCTTC. Translation: CASSRDYGYTF.

By sample fraction, this clonotype is medium-sized (0.01 to 0.1%). This chain connects TRBV10-3 to TRBJ2-4; the match to TRBD2 covers 7 bases. Germline V lookup: CDR1 ENHRY, CDR2 SYGVKD. The ends lost 0 bases at V and 3 bases at J; junction bases unmatched: 8. The CDR3 has 17 amino acids. The CDR3 sequence: CAISESREGLDKNIQYF. Written as DNA, the CDR3 is TGTGCCATCAGTGAGTCGAGGGAGGGGCTGGACAAAAACATTCAGTACTTC.

A word on this clonotype: Germline is not matched at one junction end, which may reflect a read error. The chain carries TRBV29-1 and TRBJ2-7, with a tentative D call TRBD2 (5 bases). The CDR3 runs 14 residues. The germline gives CDR1 SQVTM, CDR2 ANQGSEA. Here the CDR3 DNA reads TGCAGAGTTGAGGAACTAGATCCCCACTACGAGCAGTACTTC. Amino acid sequence: CRVEELDPHYEQYF.

The chain has TRBV7-2 and TRBJ2-7; a possible D gene is TRBD1 (5 bases). The V end was cut by 5 bases, the J end by 1 base, with 9 bases between. The V gene's germline CDR1 is SGHTA and CDR2 FQGNSA. The CDR3 is 13 residues long. CDR3 bases: TGTGCCAGCAGCAGGGGTAGGTCCTACGAGCAGTACTTC. It encodes CASSRGRSYEQYF.

The table lists this clonotype with many counts. The chain joins TRBV5-1 to TRBJ1-1, with a weak D call TRBD1 (5 bases). Trimming took off 0 bases at V and 7 bases at J, with 16 bases between the two ends. Germline-derived CDR1 and CDR2 are SGHRS and YFSETQ. CDR3 length: 15 residues. The chain's CDR3 is CASSLGGGSIGEAFF. In nucleotides, the CDR3 is TGCGCCAGCAGCTTGGGGGGGGGGTCGATCGGTGAAGCTTTCTTT.

The table lists this clonotype with many counts. The chain is built from TRBV20-1 and TRBJ2-3; D remains ambiguous. Germline V gene data show CDR1 as DFQATT and CDR2 as SNEGSKA (reference sequence). V was clipped by 6 bases and J by 2 bases, with 15 bases between them. The CDR3 has 14 residues. CDR3 bases: TGCAGTGCGGTAACGGGCCTAATCACAGATACGCAGTATTTT. This sequence encodes CSAVTGLITDTQYF.

This clonotype was seen many times. The V gene is TRBV12-3 or TRBV12-4, the J gene TRBJ2-7; no clear D. Trimming removed 2 bases at V and 7 bases at J, with 27 bases between. The CDR3 extends over 18 amino acids. The DNA of the CDR3 is TGTGCCAGCAGTTTATCCTACTCCCGTGGGGTATTCTACGAGGAGCAGTACTTC. Its protein product is CASSLSYSRGVFYEEQYF.